Listed below are T cell receptor beta chains from one sample, sequenced in a study of blood T cell repertoires in COVID-19. Assay: immunoSEQ multiplex PCR; the TCRdb copy retains only in-frame clones and omits some. Of 95,000 to 100,000 clones listed, over 80% are singletons. Sequencing was carried out using peripheral blood. The source is a man aged 50 to 60 with acute or convalescent COVID-19. CDR3s include the opening cysteine and the closing phenylalanine or tryptophan. The listing skips clone size in some rows; elsewhere it reads once, few, many or a size class.

clone size: .; V gene: TRBV4-2; J gene: TRBJ2-3; CDR3 protein: CASSQDRATDTQYF
clone size: .; V gene: TRBV5-5; J gene: TRBJ2-5; CDR3 protein: CASSSRSRNTYQETQYF
clone size: .; V gene: TRBV12-3/TRBV12-4; J gene: TRBJ1-2; CDR3 protein: CASSPQGNYGYTF
clone size: once; V gene: TRBV27; J gene: TRBJ2-5; CDR3 protein: CASSRLAGRQETQYF
clone size: .; V gene: TRBV5-4; J gene: TRBJ1-2; CDR3 protein: CASSFGQGAQTNYGYTF
clone size: .; V gene: TRBV5-4; J gene: TRBJ2-2; CDR3 protein: CASSPSAGDNTGELFF
clone size: .; V gene: TRBV9; J gene: TRBJ1-1; CDR3 protein: CASSVGRGTEAFF
clone size: .; V gene: TRBV5-6; J gene: TRBJ1-2; CDR3 protein: CASSLAGPPGYTF
clone size: .; V gene: TRBV23-1; J gene: TRBJ2-7; CDR3 protein: CASSPKFPAYEQYF
clone size: .; V gene: TRBV6-1; J gene: TRBJ1-5; CDR3 protein: CASSVGGDREWNQPQHF
clone size: .; V gene: TRBV9; J gene: TRBJ1-6; CDR3 protein: CASSRSGQGYSPLHF
clone size: few; V gene: TRBV3-1/TRBV3-2; J gene: TRBJ2-5; CDR3 protein: CASSQASGGRETQYF
clone size: .; V gene: TRBV4-2; J gene: TRBJ1-1; CDR3 protein: CASSQDRDSEAFF
clone size: .; V gene: TRBV5-1; J gene: TRBJ2-7; CDR3 protein: CASSSGTGANEQYF
clone size: .; V gene: TRBV6-5; J gene: TRBJ1-5; CDR3 protein: CASSSGNQPQHF
clone size: .; V gene: TRBV6-5; J gene: TRBJ1-5; CDR3 protein: CASSPTGSNQPQHF
clone size: .; V gene: TRBV19; J gene: TRBJ2-4; CDR3 protein: CASSIGGESLAKNIQYF
clone size: .; V gene: TRBV9; J gene: TRBJ2-4; CDR3 protein: CASSANDRGVYIQYF
clone size: .; V gene: TRBV2; J gene: TRBJ1-2; CDR3 protein: CASRGTGKANYGYTF
clone size: once; V gene: TRBV3-1/TRBV3-2; J gene: TRBJ1-6; CDR3 protein: CASSRGSPLHF
clone size: .; V gene: TRBV11-2; J gene: TRBJ2-1; CDR3 protein: CASSLYNGRGVSYNEQFF
clone size: .; V gene: TRBV24-1; J gene: TRBJ1-3; CDR3 protein: CATSAENTESGNTIYF
clone size: .; V gene: TRBV6-5; J gene: TRBJ1-5; CDR3 protein: CASNPGQGLNQPQHF
clone size: .; V gene: TRBV5-4; J gene: TRBJ2-2; CDR3 protein: CASSPEGGGGTGELFF
clone size: .; V gene: TRBV18; J gene: TRBJ2-5; CDR3 protein: CASSPSGAGYETQYF
clone size: .; V gene: TRBV5-4; J gene: TRBJ1-2; CDR3 protein: CASSLRARDGYTF
clone size: .; V gene: TRBV19; J gene: TRBJ1-3; CDR3 protein: CASRPLAREGNTIYF
clone size: once; V gene: TRBV28; J gene: TRBJ1-1; CDR3 protein: CASSPRQFLGAFF
clone size: .; V gene: TRBV4-3; J gene: TRBJ2-3; CDR3 protein: CASSPGQNADTQYF
clone size: .; V gene: TRBV29-1; J gene: TRBJ2-1; CDR3 protein: CSVGSGTGRHNEQFF
clone size: once; V gene: TRBV27; J gene: TRBJ2-1; CDR3 protein: CASRAGNEQFF
clone size: .; V gene: TRBV30; J gene: TRBJ2-1; CDR3 protein: CAWGLASHEQFF
clone size: .; V gene: TRBV7-2; J gene: TRBJ2-3; CDR3 protein: CASSRLVAGAWDTQYF
clone size: few; V gene: TRBV18; J gene: TRBJ2-7; CDR3 protein: CASSQGTGGGEQYF
clone size: .; V gene: TRBV4-1; J gene: TRBJ2-2; CDR3 protein: CASSPRLAGTGELFF
clone size: .; V gene: TRBV24-1; J gene: TRBJ2-3; CDR3 protein: CATSETGGSPDTQYF
clone size: .; V gene: TRBV6-1; J gene: TRBJ1-5; CDR3 protein: CASSGGGTQRSNQPQHF
clone size: .; V gene: TRBV11-2; J gene: TRBJ2-2; CDR3 protein: CASSSTGVHTGELFF
clone size: .; V gene: TRBV7-9; J gene: TRBJ2-2; CDR3 protein: CASSLAVQGAISGKLFF
clone size: .; V gene: TRBV6-6; J gene: TRBJ1-1; CDR3 protein: CASSLPGQGMRGFF
clone size: .; V gene: TRBV5-4; J gene: TRBJ2-4; CDR3 protein: CASSIRDRENIQYF
clone size: .; V gene: TRBV19; J gene: TRBJ2-1; CDR3 protein: CASSTDRGIRNEQFF
clone size: .; V gene: TRBV5-6; J gene: TRBJ1-6; CDR3 protein: CASSGSGTFYNSPLHF
clone size: once; V gene: TRBV19; J gene: TRBJ2-3; CDR3 protein: CASSLQGVRDTQYF
clone size: .; V gene: TRBV2; J gene: TRBJ1-3; CDR3 protein: CASKSTVSGNTIYF
clone size: .; V gene: TRBV6-1; J gene: TRBJ2-5; CDR3 protein: CASSGPLAETQYF
clone size: .; V gene: TRBV24-1; J gene: TRBJ1-1; CDR3 protein: CAPGPGEMNTEAFF
clone size: few; V gene: TRBV10-3; J gene: TRBJ2-4; CDR3 protein: CAISESQIQASKNIQYF
clone size: .; V gene: TRBV30; J gene: TRBJ2-7; CDR3 protein: CAWSGQGYEQYF
clone size: .; V gene: TRBV11-2; J gene: TRBJ2-7; CDR3 protein: CASSPDRAYEQYF
clone size: .; V gene: TRBV7-2; J gene: TRBJ1-3; CDR3 protein: CASSLAPRSGNTIYF
clone size: .; V gene: TRBV28; J gene: TRBJ2-1; CDR3 protein: CASSLAGGQNNEQFF
clone size: .; V gene: TRBV5-1; J gene: TRBJ1-5; CDR3 protein: CASSLRPLGQGANSNQPQHF
clone size: .; V gene: TRBV24-1; J gene: TRBJ1-2; CDR3 protein: CATSDSRQALNYGYTF
clone size: .; V gene: TRBV19; J gene: TRBJ1-1; CDR3 protein: CASSARDRGVLKMNTEAFF